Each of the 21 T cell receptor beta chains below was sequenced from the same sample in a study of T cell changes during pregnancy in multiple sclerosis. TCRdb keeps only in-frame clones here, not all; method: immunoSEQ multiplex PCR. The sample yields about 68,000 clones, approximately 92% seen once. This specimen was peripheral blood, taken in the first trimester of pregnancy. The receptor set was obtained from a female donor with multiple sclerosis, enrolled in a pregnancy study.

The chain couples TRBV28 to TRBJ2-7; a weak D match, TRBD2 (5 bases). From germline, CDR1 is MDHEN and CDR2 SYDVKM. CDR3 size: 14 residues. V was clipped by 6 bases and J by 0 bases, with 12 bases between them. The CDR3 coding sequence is TGTGCCAGCAGCCCGACGGGAAGCTCCTACGAGCAGTACTTC. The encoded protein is CASSPTGSSYEQYF.

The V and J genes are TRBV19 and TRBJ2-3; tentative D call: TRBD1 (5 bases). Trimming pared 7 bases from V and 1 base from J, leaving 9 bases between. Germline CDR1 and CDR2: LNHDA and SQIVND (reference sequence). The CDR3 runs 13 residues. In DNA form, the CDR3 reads TGTGCCAGTAAGGTACAGGGCACAGATACGCAGTATTTT. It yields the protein CASKVQGTDTQYF.

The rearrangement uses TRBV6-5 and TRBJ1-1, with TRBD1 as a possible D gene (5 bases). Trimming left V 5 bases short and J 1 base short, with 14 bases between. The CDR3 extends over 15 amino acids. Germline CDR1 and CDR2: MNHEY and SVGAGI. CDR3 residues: CASSNHRRRNTEAFF. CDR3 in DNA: TGTGCCAGCAGTAACCACAGGAGAAGGAACACTGAAGCTTTCTTT.

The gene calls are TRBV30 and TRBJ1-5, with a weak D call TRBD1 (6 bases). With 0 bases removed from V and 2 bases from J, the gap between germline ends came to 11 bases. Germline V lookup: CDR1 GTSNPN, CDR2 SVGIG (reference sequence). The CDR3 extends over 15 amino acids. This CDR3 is CAWSVPDSRNQPQHF. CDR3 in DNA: TGTGCCTGGAGTGTACCGGACAGTCGCAATCAGCCCCAGCATTTT.

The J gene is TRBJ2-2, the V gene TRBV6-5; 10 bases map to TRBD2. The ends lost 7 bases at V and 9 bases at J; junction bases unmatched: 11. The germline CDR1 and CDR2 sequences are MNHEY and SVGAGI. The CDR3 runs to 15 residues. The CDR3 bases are TGTGCCAGCAACAGCGGGAGGGCCTTACCGTGGGAGCTGTTTTTT. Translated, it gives CASNSGRALPWELFF.

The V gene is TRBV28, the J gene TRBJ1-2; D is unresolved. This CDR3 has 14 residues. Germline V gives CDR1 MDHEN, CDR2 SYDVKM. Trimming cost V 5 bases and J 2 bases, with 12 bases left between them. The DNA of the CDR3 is TGTGCCAGCAGTCTTTCAGTAGCGAACTATGGCTACACCTTC. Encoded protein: CASSLSVANYGYTF.

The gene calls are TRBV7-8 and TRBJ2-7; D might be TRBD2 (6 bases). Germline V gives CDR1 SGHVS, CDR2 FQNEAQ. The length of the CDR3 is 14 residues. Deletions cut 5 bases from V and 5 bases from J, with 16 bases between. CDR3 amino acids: CASSPTGALNEQYF. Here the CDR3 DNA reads TGTGCCAGCAGCCCCACGGGAGCACTCAACGAGCAGTACTTC.

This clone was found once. The CDR3 bases are TGTGCCAGCAGCCCCGGGACAGGGGCCCACTATGGCTACACCTTC. It is translated as CASSPGTGAHYGYTF. The genes are TRBV13 and TRBJ1-2; 10 nucleotides line up with TRBD1. The germline gives CDR1 PRHDT, CDR2 FYEKMQ (reference sequence). This CDR3 contains 15 residues. V gave up 5 bases and J gave up 3 bases; unmatched junction bases: 6.

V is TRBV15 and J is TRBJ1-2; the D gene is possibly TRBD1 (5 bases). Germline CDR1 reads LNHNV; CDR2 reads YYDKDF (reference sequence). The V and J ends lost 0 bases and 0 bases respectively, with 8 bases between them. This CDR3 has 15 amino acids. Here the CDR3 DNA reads TGTGCCACCAGCAGAGAGGTCAGGGCTAACTATGGCTACACCTTC. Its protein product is CATSREVRANYGYTF.

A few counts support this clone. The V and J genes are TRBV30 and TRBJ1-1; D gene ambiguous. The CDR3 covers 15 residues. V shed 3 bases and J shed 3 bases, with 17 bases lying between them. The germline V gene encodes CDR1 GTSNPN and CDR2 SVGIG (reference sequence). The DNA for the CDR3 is TGTGCCTGGAGGAATCCTCATGGACTGGACACTGAAGCTTTCTTT. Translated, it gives CAWRNPHGLDTEAFF.

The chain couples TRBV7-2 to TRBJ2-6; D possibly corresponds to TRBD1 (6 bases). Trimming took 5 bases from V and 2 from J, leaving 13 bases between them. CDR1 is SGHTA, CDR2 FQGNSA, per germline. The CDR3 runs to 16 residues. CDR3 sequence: CASSADSSPGANVLTF. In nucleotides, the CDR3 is TGTGCCAGCAGCGCGGACAGTTCCCCTGGGGCCAACGTCCTGACTTTC.

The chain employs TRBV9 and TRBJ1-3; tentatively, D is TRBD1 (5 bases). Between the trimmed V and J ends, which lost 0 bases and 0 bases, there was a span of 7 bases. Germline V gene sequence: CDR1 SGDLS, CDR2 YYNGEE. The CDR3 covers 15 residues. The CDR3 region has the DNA TGTGCCAGCAGCGTAGGTGACAGCTCTGGAAACACCATATATTTT. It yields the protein CASSVGDSSGNTIYF.

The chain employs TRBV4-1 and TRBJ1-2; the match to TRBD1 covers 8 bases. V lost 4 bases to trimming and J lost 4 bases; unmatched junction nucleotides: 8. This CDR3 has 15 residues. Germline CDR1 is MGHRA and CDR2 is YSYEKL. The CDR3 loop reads CASSRDRGPIYGYTF. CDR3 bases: TGCGCCAGCAGCCGCGACAGGGGCCCCATCTATGGCTACACCTTC.

CDR3 amino acids: CASSQDWGKGVNFPNTEAFF. The CDR3, as DNA: TGTGCCAGCAGCCAAGATTGGGGCAAGGGTGTCAACTTCCCGAACACTGAAGCTTTCTTT. The rearrangement joins TRBV4-2 to TRBJ1-1, with D possibly being TRBD1 (5 bases). The V end lost 0 bases, the J end lost 1 base, and 24 bases lay between the germline ends. The CDR3 has 20 residues. CDR1 is LGHNA and CDR2 is YNFKEQ in the germline V gene.

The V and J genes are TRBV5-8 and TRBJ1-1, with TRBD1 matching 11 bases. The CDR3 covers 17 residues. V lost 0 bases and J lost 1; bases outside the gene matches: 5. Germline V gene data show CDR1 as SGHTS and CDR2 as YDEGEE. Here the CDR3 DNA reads TGTGCCAGCAGCTTGGTGGACAGGGGGCGTCCGAACACTGAAGCTTTCTTT. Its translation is CASSLVDRGRPNTEAFF.

The DNA of the CDR3 is TGTGCCAGCAGTCGACAGGGGGAGCTGTTTTTT. Its translation: CASSRQGELFF. The rearrangement joins TRBV28 to TRBJ2-2; TRBD1 is a possible D gene (5 bases). V was pared by 5 bases and J by 8 bases, with 6 bases between. This CDR3 region has 11 residues. Germline CDR1 reads MDHEN; CDR2 reads SYDVKM.

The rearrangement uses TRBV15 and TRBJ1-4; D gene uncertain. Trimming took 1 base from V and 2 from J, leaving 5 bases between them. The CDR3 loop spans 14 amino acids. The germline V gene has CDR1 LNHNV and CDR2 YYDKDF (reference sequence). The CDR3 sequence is CATSRAGTNEKLFF. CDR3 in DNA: TGTGCCACCAGCAGAGCCGGGACTAATGAAAAACTGTTTTTT.

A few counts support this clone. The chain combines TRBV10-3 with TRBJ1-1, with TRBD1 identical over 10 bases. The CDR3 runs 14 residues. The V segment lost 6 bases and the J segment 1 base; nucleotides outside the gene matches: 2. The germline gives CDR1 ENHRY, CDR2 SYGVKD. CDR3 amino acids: CAISRDRGNTEAFF. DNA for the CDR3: TGTGCCATCAGCAGGGACAGGGGGAACACTGAAGCTTTCTTT.

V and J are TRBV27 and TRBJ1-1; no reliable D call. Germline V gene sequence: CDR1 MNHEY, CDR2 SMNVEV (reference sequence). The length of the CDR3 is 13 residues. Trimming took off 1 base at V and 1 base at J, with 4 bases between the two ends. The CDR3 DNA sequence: TGTGCCAGCAGTTTATGGCCGAACACTGAAGCTTTCTTT. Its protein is CASSLWPNTEAFF.

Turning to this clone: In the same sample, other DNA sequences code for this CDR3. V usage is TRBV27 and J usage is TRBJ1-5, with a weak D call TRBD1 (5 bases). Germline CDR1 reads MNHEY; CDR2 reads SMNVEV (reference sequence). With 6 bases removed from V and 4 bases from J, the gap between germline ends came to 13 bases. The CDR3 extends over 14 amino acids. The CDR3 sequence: CASSLSGGNQPQHF. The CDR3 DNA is TGTGCCAGCAGCCTCTCCGGGGGAAATCAGCCCCAGCATTTT.

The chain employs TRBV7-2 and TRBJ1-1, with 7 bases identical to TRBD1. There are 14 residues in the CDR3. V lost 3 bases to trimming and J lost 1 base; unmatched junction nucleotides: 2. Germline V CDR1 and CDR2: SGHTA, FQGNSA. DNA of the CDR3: TGTGCCAGCAGCTTGAGACAGGGGAACACTGAAGCTTTCTTT. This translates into CASSLRQGNTEAFF.